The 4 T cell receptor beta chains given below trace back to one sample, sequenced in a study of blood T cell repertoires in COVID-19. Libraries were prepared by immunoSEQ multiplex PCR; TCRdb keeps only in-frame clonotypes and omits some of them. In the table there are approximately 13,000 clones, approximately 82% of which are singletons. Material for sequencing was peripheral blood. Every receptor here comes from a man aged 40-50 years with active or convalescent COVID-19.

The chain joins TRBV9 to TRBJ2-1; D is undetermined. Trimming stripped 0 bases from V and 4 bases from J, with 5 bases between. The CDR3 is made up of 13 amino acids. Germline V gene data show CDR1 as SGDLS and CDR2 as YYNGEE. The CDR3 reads CASSVGQYNEQFF. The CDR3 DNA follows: TGTGCCAGCAGCGTAGGGCAGTACAATGAGCAGTTCTTC.

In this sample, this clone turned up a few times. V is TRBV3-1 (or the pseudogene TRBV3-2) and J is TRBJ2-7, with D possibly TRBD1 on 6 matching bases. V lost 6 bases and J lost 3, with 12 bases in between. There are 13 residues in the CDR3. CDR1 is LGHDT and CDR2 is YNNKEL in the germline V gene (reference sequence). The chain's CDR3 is CASRPTGVYEQYF. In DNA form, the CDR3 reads TGTGCCAGCAGGCCGACAGGTGTCTACGAGCAGTACTTC.

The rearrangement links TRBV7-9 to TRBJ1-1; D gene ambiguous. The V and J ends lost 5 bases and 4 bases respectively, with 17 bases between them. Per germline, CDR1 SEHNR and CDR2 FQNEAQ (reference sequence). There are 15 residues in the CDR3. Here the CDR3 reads CASSRSPGLGTEAFF. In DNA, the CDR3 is TGTGCCAGCAGCCGTAGCCCCGGGTTGGGCACTGAAGCTTTCTTT.

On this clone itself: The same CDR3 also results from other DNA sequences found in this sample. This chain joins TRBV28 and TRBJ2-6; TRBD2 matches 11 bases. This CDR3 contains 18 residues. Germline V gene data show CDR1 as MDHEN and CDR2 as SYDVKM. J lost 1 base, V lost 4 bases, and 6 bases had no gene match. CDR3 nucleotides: TGTGCCAGCAGTTCCGTAGCGGGGGGGCTTTCTGGGGCCAACGTCCTGACTTTC. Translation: CASSSVAGGLSGANVLTF.